This T cell receptor beta chain was captured in a study of blood T cells in healthy people across ages. About this clonotype itself: Its antigen is unknown.

With a J-beta primer mix and a sample-barcoded 5' primer, a second PCR ran about 7 to 11 cycles. Each cDNA molecule carried a tag from a template-switch adaptor that contained 12 random nucleotides. Each sample provided no less than 2.5 million CDR3-containing paired-end reads. TCRdb reprocessed the 5' RACE reads with MiXCR, giving one entry per CDR3 protein. Of around 800,000 distinct CDR3 sequences in the sample, 46% are singletons; the top ten hold 15% to 20%. Findings and limits, study-wide: Getting older went along with TCR beta diversity per million T cells dropping roughly linearly. Relative to aged donors, long-lived donors carried more naive CD4+ cells and displayed higher diversity.

Germline V gene lookup returns CDR1 DFQATT and CDR2 SNEGSKA (reference sequence). Unmatched junction bases numbered 6, after V lost 6 bases and J lost 0 bases. The CDR3 loop spans 14 amino acids. This TCR came from a man at least 80 years old in good health. The sample consisted of blood. The chain is built from TRBV20-1 and TRBJ2-3, with 7 nucleotides matching TRBD1. The CDR3 DNA follows: TGCAGTGCCCCCCGACAGGGTAGCACAGATACGCAGTATTTT. This codes for CSAPRQGSTDTQYF.